The entry below gives a single T cell receptor (beta chain) sequence along with its context. This clonotype was recorded many times. The antigen this receptor binds is unknown. Nothing much larger sits one base from this clone, and base qualities are not available. The CDR3 goes from the cysteine to the phenylalanine over 16 residues. Of the read, only the CDR3 DNA is kept; its 48 bases are in frame from base 1. A distance of 11 bases separates the germline ends of V and J, which lose 1 base and 0 bases respectively. The germline V gene provides CDR1 SGHTA and CDR2 FQGNSA. The data originate from a study of T cell repertoires in cytomegalovirus infection (dated by TCRdb to the late 2010s). Concerning the study at large: The HLA type of each donor mattered for the analysis, because public TCR beta signatures pointed to carriage of CMV infection along with the matching HLA type.

The sequencer listed for this sample is Illumina HiSeq 1500. Starting from the raw public reads, TCRdb applied fastp trimming at Q25, assembled clones with MiXCR and retained in-frame beta chains. Here each entry gathers all rows of one CDR3 protein and keeps the most common genes and DNA. This sample holds about 530,000 distinct CDR3 sequences; about 30% were observed only once. The top ten constitute under 15% of the sample. Paper-wide results and their limitations: The ex vivo response was dominated by HLA-C-restricted CMV-specific TCR beta clonotypes, which also provided the single most frequent clonotype in two of eight donors. Carriers of CMV infection plus the relevant HLA type were discriminated by the cumulative frequency of public TCR beta family members in the study cohort and in an independent roughly 340-donor cohort.

Recombination connected TRBV7-2 to TRBJ2-3; the D assignment is uncertain and may be TRBD1 or TRBD2, with 5 bases supporting each. The clonotype comes from a human donor in good health (CMV status not recorded). Some clones in this sample may be carry-over from other donors' samples. Input material: PBMCs. CDR3 loop: CASSLGSGLSTDTQYF. In nucleotides, the sequence is TGTGCCAGCAGCTTAGGTTCGGGGCTGAGCACAGATACGCAGTATTTT.